A selection of T cell receptor beta chains follows, all from one sample in a study of T cell responses to AZD1222 COVID-19 vaccine. Clones were sequenced by immunoSEQ multiplex PCR, and TCRdb holds only the in-frame ones, with some missing. Here the sample spans 150,000 to 200,000 clones, roughly 90% being singletons. The sample here was peripheral blood, taken on day 0 of AZD1222 vaccination. These receptors all come from an adult in good health. Each CDR3 is given with its conserved first and last residue. Fields, in order: D gene, CDR3 length, J gene, V gene, CDR3 protein. A D gene is named only where the DNA matches it firmly.

d_gene: TRBD1
len: 16
j_gene: TRBJ1-5
v_gene: TRBV3-1/TRBV3-2
CDR3aa: CASSQTDRDINQPQHF

d_gene: TRBD2
len: 14
j_gene: TRBJ2-1
v_gene: TRBV3-1/TRBV3-2
CDR3aa: CASSQGRTSGEQFF

d_gene: TRBD1
len: 13
j_gene: TRBJ1-5
v_gene: TRBV12-3/TRBV12-4
CDR3aa: CASGQGGDQPQHF

d_gene: .
len: 14
j_gene: TRBJ1-2
v_gene: TRBV28
CDR3aa: CASSSGQGGSGYTF

d_gene: .
len: 14
j_gene: TRBJ1-2
v_gene: TRBV19
CDR3aa: CASDGPGGGYGYTF

d_gene: TRBD1
len: 14
j_gene: TRBJ2-5
v_gene: TRBV5-4
CDR3aa: CASSLQGATETQYF

d_gene: TRBD2
len: 16
j_gene: TRBJ2-2
v_gene: TRBV19
CDR3aa: CASSTRLAGDTGELFF

d_gene: .
len: 13
j_gene: TRBJ1-2
v_gene: TRBV30
CDR3aa: CAWRGRTAYGYTF

d_gene: .
len: 16
j_gene: TRBJ1-2
v_gene: TRBV19
CDR3aa: CASSIDAGPGGYGYTF

d_gene: .
len: 13
j_gene: TRBJ2-1
v_gene: TRBV24-1
CDR3aa: CATSGGLNDEQFF

d_gene: .
len: 15
j_gene: TRBJ2-7
v_gene: TRBV18
CDR3aa: CASSPAARGSYEQYF

d_gene: .
len: 13
j_gene: TRBJ1-1
v_gene: TRBV27
CDR3aa: CASSFSRVTEAFF

d_gene: .
len: 14
j_gene: TRBJ2-7
v_gene: TRBV9
CDR3aa: CASSAGDSSYEQYF

d_gene: .
len: 14
j_gene: TRBJ1-2
v_gene: TRBV2
CDR3aa: CASSDGQADYGYTF

d_gene: TRBD1
len: 13
j_gene: TRBJ1-1
v_gene: TRBV12-3/TRBV12-4
CDR3aa: CASSSGQTNEAFF

d_gene: TRBD1
len: 15
j_gene: TRBJ2-7
v_gene: TRBV6-5
CDR3aa: CASSRTPDRANEQYF

d_gene: .
len: 15
j_gene: TRBJ1-6
v_gene: TRBV6-1
CDR3aa: CASSETPPHNSPLHF

d_gene: .
len: 15
j_gene: TRBJ2-7
v_gene: TRBV6-5
CDR3aa: CASSYSGGGTYEQYF

d_gene: .
len: 14
j_gene: TRBJ1-3
v_gene: TRBV28
CDR3aa: CASSPMGPGNTIYF

d_gene: TRBD1
len: 13
j_gene: TRBJ1-1
v_gene: TRBV29-1
CDR3aa: CSVQGQQNTEAFF

d_gene: TRBD1
len: 14
j_gene: TRBJ2-5
v_gene: TRBV7-3
CDR3aa: CASSPTGVLETQYF

d_gene: TRBD1
len: 14
j_gene: TRBJ2-5
v_gene: TRBV9
CDR3aa: CASSGSGTEETQYF

d_gene: .
len: 15
j_gene: TRBJ1-5
v_gene: TRBV7-2
CDR3aa: CASSLRLTENQPQHF

d_gene: .
len: 15
j_gene: TRBJ1-1
v_gene: TRBV6-5
CDR3aa: CASSYASEGLTEAFF

d_gene: TRBD1
len: 16
j_gene: TRBJ2-2
v_gene: TRBV3-1/TRBV3-2
CDR3aa: CASSPRTGINTGELFF

d_gene: .
len: 16
j_gene: TRBJ2-1
v_gene: TRBV11-2
CDR3aa: CASSLDPVSSYNEQFF

d_gene: .
len: 16
j_gene: TRBJ1-3
v_gene: TRBV30
CDR3aa: CAWKLGRGSSGNTIYF

d_gene: TRBD1
len: 15
j_gene: TRBJ2-6
v_gene: TRBV7-9
CDR3aa: CASSTTGAGANVLTF

d_gene: .
len: 15
j_gene: TRBJ2-1
v_gene: TRBV7-9
CDR3aa: CASSLEGRGYNEQFF

d_gene: .
len: 13
j_gene: TRBJ2-7
v_gene: TRBV6-2/TRBV6-3
CDR3aa: CASSTGTFHEQYF

d_gene: .
len: 14
j_gene: TRBJ1-1
v_gene: TRBV7-2
CDR3aa: CASSSLGQGTEAFF

d_gene: TRBD2
len: 18
j_gene: TRBJ2-7
v_gene: TRBV28
CDR3aa: CASSGEGAGGPPSYEQYF

d_gene: .
len: 14
j_gene: TRBJ1-4
v_gene: TRBV30
CDR3aa: CAWSGKGGDEKLFF

d_gene: TRBD1
len: 17
j_gene: TRBJ1-4
v_gene: TRBV12-5
CDR3aa: CASGWTEGDRGNEKLFF

d_gene: TRBD1
len: 15
j_gene: TRBJ1-2
v_gene: TRBV14
CDR3aa: CASSQGGQRNYGYTF

d_gene: .
len: 16
j_gene: TRBJ1-5
v_gene: TRBV28
CDR3aa: CASSLGGYYSNQPQHF

d_gene: .
len: 15
j_gene: TRBJ1-3
v_gene: TRBV28
CDR3aa: CASSSSGTGRNTIYF

d_gene: TRBD2
len: 16
j_gene: TRBJ2-2
v_gene: TRBV5-4
CDR3aa: CASSHSGRRNTGELFF

d_gene: .
len: 14
j_gene: TRBJ1-2
v_gene: TRBV3-1/TRBV3-2
CDR3aa: CASSQGAGVEGYTF

d_gene: .
len: 12
j_gene: TRBJ1-5
v_gene: TRBV13
CDR3aa: CASSFQGQPQHF